This TCR beta chain was sequenced in a study of blood T cells in healthy people across ages. Study-level points and caveats: When set beside aged donors, long-lived donors presented more naive CD4+ cells and higher diversity. Unsorted PBMC material precluded a definitive naive versus antigen-experienced comparison.

Trimming took 5 bases from V and 1 from J, leaving 16 bases between them. Germline V lookup: CDR1 SSHAT, CDR2 FNYEAQ (reference sequence). CDR3 length equals 16 residues. The authors extracted at least 5 micrograms of total RNA per sample. The authors ran a second PCR of about 6 to 11 cycles using a sample-barcoded 5' primer and a J-beta primer mix. Each cDNA molecule received a tag from a template-switch adaptor that had 12 random nucleotides. TCRdb called the 5' RACE reads again in MiXCR, with one record for every CDR3 protein. The sample lists 1.6 million or so distinct CDR3 sequences; roughly 32% were seen once. Points on this clonotype: The antigen is unknown.

The rearrangement joins TRBV7-7 to TRBJ2-3, with D perhaps TRBD1 or TRBD2 (6 bases each). The sequence came from a woman younger than 45 in good health. The sequenced sample was blood. Here the CDR3 DNA reads TGTGCCAGCAGCCGCTTCCCGGAGGGGGGCACAGATACGCAGTATTTT. Protein product: CASSRFPEGGTDTQYF.